This T cell receptor beta chain was recovered during a study of OX40 agonist ivuxolimab in advanced cancers. About the research overall: Treatment of patients was with ivuxolimab, an agonistic anti-OX40 (CD134) antibody. Hepatocellular carcinoma, melanoma, renal cell or head and neck cancer was diagnosed in the dose-escalation patients.

Only in-frame clones appear in the TCRdb table, and some are missing; sequencing was by immunoSEQ multiplex PCR. This table holds around 60,000 clones, approximately 85% found once. This clone was seen only once. Sampled blood was obtained at baseline, cycle 4 day 1, and cycle 7 day 1. From germline, CDR1 is ENHRY and CDR2 SYGVKD. CDR3 length equals 14 residues. V lost 7 bases to trimming and J lost 2 bases, with 15 bases between them. The rearrangement links TRBV10-3 to TRBJ2-7, with D possibly matching TRBD2 (7 bases). The sequence was collected from an adult with an advanced solid tumor such as melanoma, head and neck, liver or kidney cancer. Sample: CD4+ or CD8+ T cells sorted from blood, taken in a trial of the OX40 agonist ivuxolimab. The CDR3 loop is CAIKGGHGTYEQYF. The CDR3 DNA is TGTGCCATCAAGGGGGGGCACGGGACCTACGAGCAGTACTTC.